This T cell receptor (beta chain) appears in the sequencing data of a study of blood T cells in healthy people across ages. CDR3 length: 14 residues. With V trimmed by 1 base and J by 4 bases, 4 bases remained unmatched. Germline loops: CDR1 SGHRS, CDR2 YFSETQ. Notes on the study in general: It was found that TCR beta diversity correlated strongly with the percentage of naive T cells. More naive CD4+ cells and higher diversity were found in long-lived than in aged donors.

With a J-beta primer mix and a sample-barcoded 5' primer, a second PCR ran about 7 to 12 cycles. In TCRdb, the 5' RACE reads were re-called with MiXCR into one record per CDR3 protein. The sample yields approximately 690,000 distinct CDR3 sequences, around 43% seen once. As concerns this clonotype: Its antigen is currently unknown.

The chain has TRBV5-1 and TRBJ2-7, with 8 bases that match TRBD1. The TCR sequence derives from a man at least 80 years old in good health. Material: blood. Written as DNA, the CDR3 is TGCGCCAGCAGCTTGCAGGGGGCTTTGTACGAGCAGTACTTC. Translated, it gives CASSLQGALYEQYF.